This T cell receptor (beta chain) appears in the sequencing data of a study of T cell responses to AZD1222 COVID-19 vaccine. The length of the CDR3 is 11 residues. CDR1 is MGHDK and CDR2 is SYGVNS in the germline V gene. Deletions cut 6 bases from V and 5 bases from J, with 5 bases between. Profiling relied on immunoSEQ multiplex PCR, and the TCRdb table lists in-frame clones only, not all of them. The sample shows under 150,000 clones, just over 90% of them seen only once. About this clone: As yet, its antigen is unknown.

Notes on the study in general: Repertoires were sampled only after the peak T cell response. Epitopes outside B.1.351 and B.1.1.7 mutated regions reportedly drew nearly half of spike TCRs. Spike-specific TCR breadth and depth both grew after two AZD1222 doses.

This rearrangement joins TRBV25-1 to TRBJ2-1; D not resolved. The sample consisted of peripheral blood, taken on day 0 of MenACWY control vaccination. This TCR derives from an adult in good health. In DNA form, the CDR3 reads TGTGCCAGCAGAAAAAACAATGAGCAGTTCTTC. Its translation is CASRKNNEQFF.